A selection of T cell receptor beta chains follows, all from one sample in a study of cytomegalovirus exposure and HLA in healthy donors. Profiled with immunoSEQ multiplex PCR; TCRdb holds only in-frame clones, not every one. This sample carries about 140,000 clones, 76% of them seen once, and the ten largest clones take under 4.5%. The sequencing sample was made of PBMCs. Receptors were obtained from a man younger than 35 in good health and CMV-seronegative. CDR3s include the opening cysteine and the closing phenylalanine or tryptophan. A D gene is named only where the DNA matches it firmly. The size field is filled for only some rows; it gives once, few, many or a size class.

j_gene	abundance	len	v_gene	d_gene	CDR3aa	CDR3nt
TRBJ2-7	NA	14	TRBV28	TRBD2	CAIAPGLAEYEQYF	TGTGCCATCGCGCCGGGACTAGCGGAATACGAGCAGTACTTC
TRBJ2-7	NA	15	TRBV5-4	NA	CASSLDYIPGYEQYF	TGTGCCAGCAGCTTGGACTACATACCTGGCTACGAGCAGTACTTC
TRBJ2-7	NA	12	TRBV27	NA	CASGNGVYEQYF	TGTGCCAGCGGGAACGGGGTTTACGAGCAGTACTTC
TRBJ2-4	NA	14	TRBV29-1	NA	CSVEGYRPKNIQYF	TGCAGCGTTGAAGGATACAGGCCGAAAAACATTCAGTACTTC
TRBJ2-3	NA	14	TRBV7-2	NA	CASSLAGGTDTQYF	TGTGCCAGCAGCTTAGCAGGGGGCACAGATACGCAGTATTTT
TRBJ1-5	NA	14	TRBV30	NA	CAWTPGYSNQPQHF	TGTGCCTGGACCCCAGGCTATAGCAATCAGCCCCAGCATTTT
TRBJ2-2	once	17	TRBV4-2	TRBD2	CASSQDPRTRNTGELFF	TGTGCCAGTAGCCAAGATCCCAGGACTAGAAACACCGGGGAGCTGTTTTTT
TRBJ2-2	NA	18	TRBV6-4	NA	CASSDLTGGATNTGELFF	TGTGCCAGCAGTGACCTTACAGGGGGGGCGACGAACACCGGGGAGCTGTTTTTT
TRBJ2-3	once	17	TRBV5-1	TRBD1	CASSLVHRGRSTDTQYF	TGCGCCAGCAGCTTGGTCCACAGGGGGCGCAGCACAGATACGCAGTATTTT
TRBJ2-3	NA	15	TRBV6-1	TRBD1	CASSAQGALTDTQYF	TGTGCCAGCAGTGCACAGGGGGCTCTAACAGATACGCAGTATTTT
TRBJ2-7	NA	15	TRBV7-2	NA	CASSSGESQKYEQYF	TGTGCCAGCAGCTCCGGGGAGTCCCAGAAATACGAGCAGTACTTC
TRBJ2-7	NA	15	TRBV29-1	TRBD2	CSVELAGGSSYEQYF	TGCAGCGTGGAACTAGCGGGGGGTAGCTCCTACGAGCAGTACTTC
TRBJ1-1	NA	16	TRBV5-1	NA	CASSLLNSRSGLEAFF	TGCGCCAGCAGCTTGTTAAATAGTCGCAGCGGCCTTGAAGCTTTCTTT
TRBJ2-2	NA	16	TRBV9	NA	CASSVVSRGGTGELFF	TGTGCCAGCAGCGTAGTTAGCCGAGGAGGAACCGGGGAGCTGTTTTTT
TRBJ1-3	NA	16	TRBV6-1	NA	CASSEAYGVSGNTIYF	TGTGCCAGCAGTGAAGCGTACGGGGTCTCTGGAAACACCATATATTTT
TRBJ1-5	NA	15	TRBV19	TRBD1	CASSILDRSVQPQHF	TGTGCCAGTAGTATCCTGGACAGGTCGGTTCAGCCCCAGCATTTT
TRBJ1-1	NA	15	TRBV7-2	TRBD1	CASSSRDRGNTEAFF	TGTGCCAGCAGCTCAAGGGACAGGGGGAACACTGAAGCTTTCTTT
TRBJ1-1	NA	15	TRBV6-1	TRBD1	CASSPTGGPNTEAFF	TGTGCCAGCAGTCCAACAGGGGGCCCCAACACTGAAGCTTTCTTT
TRBJ1-6	NA	15	TRBV4-2	NA	CASSQEPRLGGPLHF	TGTGCCAGCAGCCAAGAACCTCGACTTGGAGGGCCCCTCCACTTT
TRBJ2-1	NA	13	TRBV27	TRBD2	CASRTPGGNEQFF	TGTGCCAGCAGGACCCCGGGGGGCAATGAGCAGTTCTTC
TRBJ2-3	NA	16	TRBV29-1	TRBD2	CSVEGLAAWGADTQYF	TGCAGCGTTGAGGGACTAGCGGCTTGGGGCGCAGATACGCAGTATTTT
TRBJ1-1	NA	15	TRBV7-6	NA	CASSLAGGTNTEAFF	TGTGCCAGCAGCTTAGCGGGCGGGACGAACACTGAAGCTTTCTTT
TRBJ2-7	NA	14	TRBV19	TRBD1	CASSTTGEIYEQYF	TGTGCCAGTAGCACTACAGGGGAGATCTACGAGCAGTACTTC
TRBJ2-1	NA	18	TRBV9	TRBD2	CASSVAGTSGFSYNEQFF	TGTGCCAGCAGCGTAGCCGGGACTAGCGGCTTCTCCTACAATGAGCAGTTCTTC
TRBJ2-1	NA	15	TRBV11-2	NA	CASSPRTGGGNEQFF	TGTGCCAGCAGCCCCCGGACTGGCGGTGGCAATGAGCAGTTCTTC
TRBJ1-2	few	14	TRBV11-2	TRBD1	CASSSTGDLWGYTF	TGTGCCAGCAGCTCAACAGGGGATCTTTGGGGCTACACCTTC
TRBJ2-2	NA	17	TRBV11-2	TRBD2	CASSLGSSGSRTGELFF	TGTGCCAGCAGCTTAGGATCCAGCGGGAGTAGAACCGGGGAGCTGTTTTTT
TRBJ1-2	NA	15	TRBV28	TRBD1	CASINTGGLEYGYTF	TGTGCCAGCATTAACACAGGGGGCTTGGAGTATGGCTACACCTTC
TRBJ2-3	few	15	TRBV9	NA	CASSAARVATDTQYF	TGTGCCAGCAGCGCCGCCCGGGTCGCCACAGATACGCAGTATTTT
TRBJ2-2	NA	14	TRBV10-3	TRBD1	CAISERTGSGELFF	TGTGCCATCAGTGAACGGACAGGGTCCGGGGAGCTGTTTTTT
TRBJ2-7	NA	15	TRBV4-1	TRBD2	CASSQLSGRVYEQYF	TGCGCCAGCAGCCAACTTAGCGGGAGGGTCTACGAGCAGTACTTC
TRBJ1-1	few	15	TRBV29-1	TRBD1	CSVNTPRTGNTEAFF	TGCAGCGTCAATACCCCCCGGACAGGTAACACTGAAGCTTTCTTT
TRBJ1-4	NA	16	TRBV7-9	TRBD1	CASSLAWTGNNEKLFF	TGTGCCAGCAGCTTAGCTTGGACAGGAAATAATGAAAAACTGTTTTTT
TRBJ2-7	NA	12	TRBV28	NA	CASSLLSYEQYF	TGTGCCAGCAGTTTACTCTCCTACGAGCAGTACTTC
TRBJ1-2	NA	12	TRBV7-7	NA	CASSLSGYGYTF	TGTGCCAGCAGCTTATCGGGGTATGGCTACACCTTC
TRBJ2-7	NA	12	TRBV7-9	NA	CASSLTIYEQYF	TGTGCCAGCAGCTTGACAATTTACGAGCAGTACTTC
TRBJ2-7	NA	13	TRBV6-5	NA	CASSLTEDYEQYF	TGTGCCAGCAGTTTGACAGAAGACTACGAGCAGTACTTC
TRBJ1-3	once	13	TRBV7-2	NA	CASSLLTRDTIYF	TGTGCCAGCAGCCTCCTGACTAGGGACACCATATATTTT
TRBJ2-1	NA	15	TRBV27	TRBD1	CASSPKGASFNEQFF	TGTGCCAGCAGTCCCAAGGGGGCTAGTTTTAATGAGCAGTTCTTC
TRBJ1-1	NA	13	TRBV2	TRBD1	CASRSDRNSEAFF	TGTGCCAGCAGATCGGACAGGAACAGTGAAGCTTTCTTT
TRBJ2-3	NA	13	TRBV10-1	NA	CASSRAGGDTQYF	TGCGCCAGCAGTAGAGCGGGCGGAGATACGCAGTATTTT
TRBJ2-1	NA	17	TRBV7-9	TRBD2	CTSSPRSLAGVGNEQFF	TGTACCAGCAGCCCTCGCTCACTAGCGGGAGTAGGCAATGAGCAGTTCTTC
TRBJ1-2	NA	13	TRBV30	NA	CAWSNFGTGGYTF	TGTGCCTGGAGTAATTTTGGGACTGGCGGCTACACCTTC
TRBJ1-2	NA	15	TRBV6-1	TRBD1	CASSLGQGGNYGYTF	TGTGCCAGCAGCCTAGGACAGGGAGGCAACTATGGCTACACCTTC
TRBJ2-2	NA	16	TRBV7-7	NA	CASSSGAWAATGELFF	TGTGCCAGCAGCTCTGGGGCCTGGGCGGCCACCGGGGAGCTGTTTTTT
TRBJ1-1	NA	15	TRBV5-4	NA	CASSLEAGPNTEAFF	TGTGCCAGCAGCTTGGAAGCGGGGCCGAACACTGAAGCTTTCTTT
TRBJ2-3	NA	15	TRBV18	TRBD1	CASSPGDRGLDTQYF	TGTGCCAGCTCACCAGGGGACAGGGGGCTGGATACGCAGTATTTT
TRBJ1-5	NA	13	TRBV18	NA	CASSPSGNQPQHF	TGTGCCAGCTCACCCAGCGGGAATCAGCCCCAGCATTTT
TRBJ1-2	NA	16	TRBV7-3	TRBD1	CASSSTGTGLGYGYTF	TGTGCCAGCAGCTCTACCGGGACAGGGTTGGGCTATGGCTACACCTTC
TRBJ2-3	NA	16	TRBV15	TRBD1	CATSRRTGSSTDTQYF	TGTGCCACCAGCAGAAGGACAGGGTCTAGCACAGATACGCAGTATTTT
TRBJ2-2	NA	16	TRBV7-9	NA	CASSLDQAGNTGELFF	TGTGCCAGCAGCTTGGATCAAGCGGGGAACACCGGGGAGCTGTTTTTT
TRBJ2-5	once	15	TRBV4-1	TRBD2	CASSQGTSVGETQYF	TGCGCCAGCAGCCAAGGGACTAGCGTGGGAGAGACCCAGTACTTC
TRBJ2-7	NA	14	TRBV27	TRBD2	CASSHTSGGYEQYF	TGTGCCAGCAGCCACACTAGCGGGGGCTACGAGCAGTACTTC
TRBJ2-3	NA	15	TRBV9	TRBD1	CASSVGQGETDTQYF	TGTGCCAGCAGCGTGGGACAGGGGGAGACAGATACGCAGTATTTT
TRBJ1-5	few	14	TRBV5-1	NA	CASSPDSSNQPQHF	TGCGCCAGCAGCCCTGACAGTTCCAATCAGCCCCAGCATTTT